This T cell receptor beta chain was retrieved from a study of PD-L1 blockade in urothelial cancer. Study details: The year 2014 saw patients start atezolizumab, 1,200 mg intravenously every 3 weeks.

Sequencing was performed with immunoSEQ multiplex PCR; in TCRdb, only in-frame clones are kept and a portion is missing. The sample has 50,000 to 55,000 clones, roughly 91% seen once. The time point is: peripheral blood 6 weeks after treatment start. The length of the CDR3 is 16 residues. The germline gives CDR1 SGDLS, CDR2 YYNGEE. The V gene end was trimmed by 3 bases and the J gene end by 6 bases; junction bases not matched to a gene: 11. The chain is built from TRBV9 and TRBJ2-1; TRBD1 matches 8 bases. This specimen was PBMCs, taken around atezolizumab (anti-PD-L1) treatment. The receptor was isolated from a man aged 60 to 69 with urothelial cancer. The CDR3 region has the DNA TGTGCCAGCAGCGGGGGGCCGGGCAGGGGGCCCAATGAGCAGTTCTTC. This sequence encodes CASSGGPGRGPNEQFF.